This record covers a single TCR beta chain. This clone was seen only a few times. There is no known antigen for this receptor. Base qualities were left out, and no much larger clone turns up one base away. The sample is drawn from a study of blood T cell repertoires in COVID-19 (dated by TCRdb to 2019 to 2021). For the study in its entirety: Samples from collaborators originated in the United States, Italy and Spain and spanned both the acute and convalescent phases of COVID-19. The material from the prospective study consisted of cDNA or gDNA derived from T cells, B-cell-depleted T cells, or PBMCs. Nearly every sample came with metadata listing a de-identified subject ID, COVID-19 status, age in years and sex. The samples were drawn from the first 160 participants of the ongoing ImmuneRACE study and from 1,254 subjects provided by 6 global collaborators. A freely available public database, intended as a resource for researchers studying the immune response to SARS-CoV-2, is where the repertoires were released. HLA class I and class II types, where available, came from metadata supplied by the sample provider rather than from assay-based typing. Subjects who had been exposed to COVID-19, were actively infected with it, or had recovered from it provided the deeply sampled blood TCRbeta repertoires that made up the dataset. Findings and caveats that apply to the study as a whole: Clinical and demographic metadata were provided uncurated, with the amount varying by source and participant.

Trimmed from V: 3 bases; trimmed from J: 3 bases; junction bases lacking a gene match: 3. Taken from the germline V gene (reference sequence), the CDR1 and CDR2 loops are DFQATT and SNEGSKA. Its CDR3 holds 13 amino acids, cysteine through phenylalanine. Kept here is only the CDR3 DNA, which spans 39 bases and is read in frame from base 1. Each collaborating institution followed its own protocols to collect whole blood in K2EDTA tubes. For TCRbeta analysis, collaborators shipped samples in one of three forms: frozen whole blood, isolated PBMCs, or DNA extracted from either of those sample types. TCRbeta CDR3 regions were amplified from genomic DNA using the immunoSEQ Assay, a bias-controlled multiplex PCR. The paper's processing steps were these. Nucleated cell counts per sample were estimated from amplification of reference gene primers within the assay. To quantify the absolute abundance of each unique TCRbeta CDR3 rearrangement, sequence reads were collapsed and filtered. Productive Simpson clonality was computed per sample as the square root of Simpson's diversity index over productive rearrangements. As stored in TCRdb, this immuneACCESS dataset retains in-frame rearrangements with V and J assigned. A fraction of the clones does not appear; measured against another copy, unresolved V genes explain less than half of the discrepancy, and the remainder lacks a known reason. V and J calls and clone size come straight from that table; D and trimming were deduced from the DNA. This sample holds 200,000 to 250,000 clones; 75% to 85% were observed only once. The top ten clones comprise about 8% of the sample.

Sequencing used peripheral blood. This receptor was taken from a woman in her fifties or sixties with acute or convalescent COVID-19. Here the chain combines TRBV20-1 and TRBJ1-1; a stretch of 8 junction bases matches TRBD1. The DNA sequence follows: TGCAGTGCTAGTCAGGGGGCATACACTGAAGCTTTCTTT. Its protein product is CSASQGAYTEAFF.